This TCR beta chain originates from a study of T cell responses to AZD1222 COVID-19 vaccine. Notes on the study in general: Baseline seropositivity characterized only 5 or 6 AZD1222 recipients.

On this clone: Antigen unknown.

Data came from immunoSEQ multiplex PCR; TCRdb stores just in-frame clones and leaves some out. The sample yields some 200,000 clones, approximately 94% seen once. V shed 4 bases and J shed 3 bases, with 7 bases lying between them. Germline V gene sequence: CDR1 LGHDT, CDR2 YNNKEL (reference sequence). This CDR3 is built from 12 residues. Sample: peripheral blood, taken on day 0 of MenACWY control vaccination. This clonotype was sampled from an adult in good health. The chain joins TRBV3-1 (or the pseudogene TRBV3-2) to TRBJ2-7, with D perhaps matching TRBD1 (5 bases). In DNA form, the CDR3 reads TGTGCCAGCAGCCCAAGGGGCTACGAGCAGTACTTC. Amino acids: CASSPRGYEQYF.